The present entry profiles one T cell receptor beta chain with its context. The source of the sample is a study of graft-versus-host responses after intestinal transplantation. Profiling relied on immunoSEQ multiplex PCR, and the TCRdb table lists in-frame clones only, not all of them. The table has fewer than 8,000 clones, about 20% seen once. Germline assignment: CDR1 SGHAT and CDR2 FQNNGV. The trim removed 5 bases at V and 0 bases at J, leaving 7 bases unmatched. The CDR3 loop spans 16 amino acids. CFSE-labeled responder cells (roughly 200,000) were plated with roughly 200,000 irradiated, violet-dye-labeled stimulator cells.

The sequenced sample was alloreactive CD4+ T cells from a mixed lymphocyte reaction culture, obtained before transplantation. Subset defined: CFSE-low proliferating T cells sorted from roughly six-day pre-transplant mixed lymphocyte reaction (GvH or HvG direction). This chain links TRBV11-2 with TRBJ1-3, with 7 bases that match TRBD1. This TCR was recovered from a human patient who was an organ donor for intestinal transplantation. CDR3 nucleotides: TGTGCCAGCAGCGCCGGACAGGTCCGCTCTGGAAACACCATATATTTT. Protein: CASSAGQVRSGNTIYF.